This T cell receptor (beta chain) was obtained from a study of radiotherapy plus CTLA-4 blockade in lung cancer. About the research overall: Of the patients, more than 15% showed objective responses and around 32% attained disease control. General study points: Subsequent to radiotherapy plus ipilimumab, tumor-derived TCR clones underwent expansion in blood. In blood, early T cell clone dynamics reportedly predicted response best, together with interferon-beta.

As for this clone: Its antigen is still unknown.

The study gave focal radiation plus ipilimumab CTLA-4 blockade to patients with chemo-refractory metastatic non-small-cell lung cancer. The data were produced by immunoSEQ multiplex PCR, yet TCRdb's version contains in-frame clones alone and is incomplete. The sample has 85,000 to 100,000 clones; around 72% are singletons. This sample comprised peripheral blood, obtained from a patient treated with radiotherapy plus ipilimumab. The clonotype originates from a human donor with non-small cell lung cancer that progressed on radiotherapy plus ipilimumab.

CDR3: CASSRDRDVQETQYF. CDR3 coding DNA: TGCGCCAGCAGCCGGGACAGGGATGTCCAAGAGACCCAGTACTTC. The J gene is TRBJ2-5, the V gene TRBV4-1, with 9 bases matching TRBD1. V dropped 4 bases and J dropped 1; count of bases not matched to a gene: 4. Germline V CDR1 and CDR2: MGHRA, YSYEKL. The CDR3 is 15 residues long.